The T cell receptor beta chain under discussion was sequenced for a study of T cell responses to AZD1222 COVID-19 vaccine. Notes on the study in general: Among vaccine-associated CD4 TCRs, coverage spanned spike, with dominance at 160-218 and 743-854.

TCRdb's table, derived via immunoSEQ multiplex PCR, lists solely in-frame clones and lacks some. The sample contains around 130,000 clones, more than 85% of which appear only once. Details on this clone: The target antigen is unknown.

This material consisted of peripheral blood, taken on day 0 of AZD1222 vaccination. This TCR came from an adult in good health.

The CDR3 DNA is TGTGCCAGCTCACCCTCGGAGGGGGTAAACACCATATATTTT. Residues: CASSPSEGVNTIYF. This chain uses TRBV18 with TRBJ1-3; weak D call: TRBD1 (6 bases). Germline V lookup: CDR1 KGHSH, CDR2 LQKENI. CDR3 length equals 14 residues. The V and J ends lost 3 bases and 6 bases respectively, with 12 bases between them.